This entry lists 26 T cell receptor beta chains sequenced from one sample in a study of CD8+CD57+ T cells in acquired aplastic anemia. Genomic DNA templated the TCR beta VDJ and CDR3 profiling. TCRdb itself ran the reads through MiXCR, one entry per CDR3 protein. The sample gives under 200,000 distinct CDR3 sequences, 55% to 80% of which show up once; under 60% is in the top ten. What was sequenced was sorted CD4+, CD8+, or CD8+CD57+ T cells (not recorded which) from PBMCs. All receptors come from a human donor in good health.

This clonotype was recorded once. V is TRBV10-1 and J is TRBJ2-1, with D perhaps matching TRBD1 or TRBD2 (7 bases each). This CDR3 is built from 15 residues. Trimming stripped 3 bases from V and 6 bases from J, with 15 bases between. Germline CDR1 reads WNHNN; CDR2 reads SYGVQD (reference sequence). This chain's CDR3 is CASSERGRGGNEQFF. The CDR3 nucleotides are TGCGCCAGCAGTGAAAGGGGCAGGGGGGGCAATGAGCAGTTCTTC.

CDR3 DNA: TGTGCCAGCAAGAACACAGGCACCGGGGAGCTGTTTTTT. Residues: CASKNTGTGELFF. V usage is TRBV2 and J usage is TRBJ2-2, with D possibly being TRBD1 (5 bases). The CDR3 spans 13 residues. The V gene lost 7 bases and the J gene lost 4 bases, with 10 bases spanning the gap. Germline lookup yields CDR1 SNHLY and CDR2 FYNNEI.

The chain combines TRBV24-1 with TRBJ2-7; 11 bases are a match to TRBD1. The ends lost 2 bases at V and 4 bases at J; junction bases unmatched: 9. Germline lookup yields CDR1 KGHDR and CDR2 SFDVKD. The CDR3 is 17 residues long. The CDR3 bases are TGTGCCACCAGTGATTACCCCGGGACAGGGGGAATGTACGAGCAGTACTTC. Translation: CATSDYPGTGGMYEQYF.

The table lists this clonotype with many counts. The CDR3 sequence: CASSWTVRGEKLFF. CDR3 sequence (DNA): TGTGCCAGCAGCTGGACAGTGAGGGGCGAAAAACTGTTTTTT. This chain links TRBV11-2 with TRBJ1-4; the D gene is possibly TRBD1 (6 bases). The CDR3 contains 14 residues. Per germline, CDR1 SGHAT and CDR2 FQNNGV. The V and J ends lost 4 bases and 8 bases respectively, with 14 bases between them.

This clonotype was recorded at least ten times. V gene TRBV10-3 combines with J gene TRBJ1-4; 7 bases line up with TRBD1. The CDR3 covers 11 residues. Germline CDR1 reads ENHRY; CDR2 reads SYGVKD. The V and J ends lost 8 bases and 12 bases, in that order; junction bases with no gene match: 6. The CDR3 region has the DNA TGTGCCATCGGCACAGGGGCAGAACTGTTTTTT. Translation gives CAIGTGAELFF.

The chain is built from TRBV5-1 and TRBJ2-5; D might be TRBD1 (5 bases). The CDR3 contains 15 residues. Germline V lookup: CDR1 SGHRS, CDR2 YFSETQ. Trimming cost V 0 bases and J 5 bases, with 14 bases left between them. As DNA, the CDR3 is TGCGCCAGCAGCTTGGATACAGGACGCCAGGAGACCCAGTACTTC. Translated: CASSLDTGRQETQYF.

In its sample, this clonotype was seen many times. The chain joins TRBV3-1 to TRBJ2-3, with 7 bases matching TRBD1. This CDR3 contains 13 residues. From germline, CDR1 is LGHDT and CDR2 YNNKEL (reference sequence). Trimming removed 4 bases from V and 5 bases from J; junction bases left unmatched: 3. The CDR3 here is CASSRTGEDTQYF. The CDR3 region has the DNA TGTGCCAGCAGCCGAACAGGGGAAGATACGCAGTATTTT.

CDR3 nucleotides: TGTGCCAGCAGTGTTAATGTAGGGGGCCAGGACACTGAAGCTTTCTTT. Amino acid sequence: CASSVNVGGQDTEAFF. The chain is built from TRBV2 and TRBJ1-1; TRBD1 aligns across 7 bases. The V and J ends lost 4 bases and 3 bases, in that order; junction bases with no gene match: 11. This CDR3 has 16 residues. Germline values: CDR1 SNHLY, CDR2 FYNNEI.

This clonotype was seen ten or more times. The chain uses TRBV28 and TRBJ2-7, with D tentatively TRBD1 or TRBD2 (6 bases each). The CDR3 is 14 amino acids. The V end was cut by 7 bases, the J end by 2 bases, with 15 bases between. CDR1 MDHEN and CDR2 SYDVKM come from the germline V gene. CDR3 protein: CASNPGAETYEQYF. The CDR3 DNA sequence: TGTGCCAGCAATCCGGGGGCGGAGACCTACGAGCAGTACTTC.

This clonotype was seen many times. The genes are TRBV9 and TRBJ1-2; the D is unclear. Germline CDR1 and CDR2: SGDLS and YYNGEE. V shed 3 bases and J shed 8 bases, with 11 bases lying between them. The CDR3 runs 12 residues. DNA of the CDR3: TGTGCCAGCAGCGGGAAGCAGCTAGGCTACACCTTC. This sequence encodes CASSGKQLGYTF.

This chain uses TRBV3-1 with TRBJ2-7, with 13 bases fitting TRBD2. Losses at the gene ends were 5 bases for V and 4 bases for J; bases not matched to a gene: 11. Germline assignment: CDR1 LGHDT and CDR2 YNNKEL (reference sequence). The CDR3 is 17 amino acids. CDR3 sequence (DNA): TGTGCCAGCAGCTCTCGTCCCGGGACTAGCGGGGTATACGAGCAGTACTTC. It yields the protein CASSSRPGTSGVYEQYF.

This sequence joins TRBV19 and TRBJ2-7; 9 bases map to TRBD1. The germline V gene encodes CDR1 LNHDA and CDR2 SQIVND (reference sequence). This CDR3 region has 14 residues. Trimming took 6 bases from V and 5 from J; bases not matched to a gene: 8. This CDR3 reads CASRPTGGLDEQYF. For the CDR3, the DNA is TGTGCCAGTAGGCCAACAGGGGGCCTAGACGAGCAGTACTTC.

In its sample, this clonotype was seen many times. The CDR3 is CASSYLQGDSSYEQYF. The CDR3 nucleotides read TGTGCCAGCAGTTATCTACAGGGGGATAGCTCCTACGAGCAGTACTTC. The chain uses TRBV6-5 and TRBJ2-7; 8 nucleotides agree with TRBD1. The CDR3 length is 16 residues. J gave up 0 bases and V 3 bases, and 7 bases lay outside the gene matches. Germline CDR1 reads MNHEY; CDR2 reads SVGAGI.

The rearrangement joins TRBV6-6 to TRBJ2-1; no reliable D call. V lost 6 bases to trimming and J lost 7 bases, with 10 bases between them. This CDR3 has 12 amino acids. Germline assignment: CDR1 MNHNY and CDR2 SVGAGI (reference sequence). In DNA, the CDR3 is TGTGCCAGCAGATCGGACCTGAATGAGCAGTTCTTC. The encoded protein is CASRSDLNEQFF.

The chain has TRBV12-3 or TRBV12-4 and TRBJ1-2, with TRBD1 as a possible D gene (6 bases). V lost 4 bases and J 9 bases, leaving 27 bases between the germline ends. This CDR3 spans 17 amino acids. The CDR3 spells CASSSKHMTGSAISYTF. In DNA, the CDR3 is TGTGCCAGCAGTTCAAAACATATGACAGGATCCGCTATAAGCTACACCTTC.

This rearrangement joins TRBV4-1 to TRBJ1-6; D ambiguous. From germline, CDR1 is MGHRA and CDR2 YSYEKL. Trimming removed 1 base at V and 8 bases at J, with 12 bases between. The length of the CDR3 is 15 residues. The CDR3 bases are TGCGCCAGCAGCCAAGCCGGAGGTAGGGATTCACCCCTCCACTTT. It encodes CASSQAGGRDSPLHF.

This chain uses TRBV20-1 with TRBJ2-1; D gene unclear. Germline CDR1 reads DFQATT; CDR2 reads SNEGSKA (reference sequence). The CDR3 is 14 amino acids. CDR3 region: CSVEDRGVSNEQFF. DNA for the CDR3: TGCAGCGTTGAAGATCGAGGAGTGAGCAATGAGCAGTTCTTC.

This rearrangement joins TRBV12-3 or TRBV12-4 to TRBJ2-7, with D perhaps given as TRBD1 or TRBD2 (5 bases each). This CDR3 contains 14 residues. Between the trimmed V and J ends, which lost 1 base and 6 bases, there was a span of 13 bases. This CDR3 reads CASSLDRSRGEQYF. Here the CDR3 DNA reads TGTGCCAGCAGTTTAGACAGGTCCCGGGGCGAGCAGTACTTC.

The chain recombines TRBV6-5 with TRBJ2-7; no reliable D call. Germline V gives CDR1 MNHEY, CDR2 SVGAGI. The CDR3 consists of 12 residues. V lost 7 bases to trimming and J lost 4 bases, with 11 bases between them. The CDR3 DNA follows: TGTGCCAGCACAAAACCTCCTTACGAGCAGTACTTC. Protein: CASTKPPYEQYF.

This clonotype has ten or more counts. The chain combines TRBV6-6 with TRBJ2-3; 11 bases agree with TRBD2. Germline CDR1 MNHNY, CDR2 SVGAGI (reference sequence). With 10 bases clipped from V and 5 bases from J, the junction kept 8 bases outside the gene matches. The CDR3 length is 14 residues. The CDR3 sequence: CAITSGSRGDTQYF. The CDR3 region has the DNA TGTGCCATAACTAGCGGGAGCAGGGGAGATACGCAGTATTTT.

V gene TRBV2 combines with J gene TRBJ1-5, with D possibly TRBD1 on 6 matching bases. Germline V gene sequence: CDR1 SNHLY, CDR2 FYNNEI. V was clipped by 2 bases and J by 2 bases, with 10 bases between them. CDR3 length equals 15 residues. DNA for the CDR3: TGTGCCAGCAGTGAAACCTACAGGGGCAATCAGCCCCAGCATTTT. Its translation: CASSETYRGNQPQHF.

The chain links TRBV9 to TRBJ2-5, with D perhaps TRBD1 (5 bases). The germline V gene has CDR1 SGDLS and CDR2 YYNGEE. This CDR3 has 14 amino acids. The V gene lost 7 bases and the J gene lost 9 bases, with 22 bases spanning the gap. CDR3 nucleotides: TGTGCCAGCGGCGCGGACCTCTCATGGGGCCCCCAGTACTTC. Translated: CASGADLSWGPQYF.

This chain joins TRBV11-1 and TRBJ2-7, with a possible D match to TRBD2 (5 bases). Per the germline V gene, CDR1 is SGHAT and CDR2 is FQDESV (reference sequence). The CDR3 contains 16 residues. V lost 5 bases and J 6 bases, leaving 23 bases between the germline ends. CDR3 sequence (DNA): TGTGCCAGCAGCGTCTGGATGGGCCTTAATCGGGGCGAGCAGTACTTC. It is translated as CASSVWMGLNRGEQYF.

The V gene is TRBV19, the J gene TRBJ1-6, with 9 bases that match TRBD1. The V and J ends lost 7 bases and 14 bases, in that order; junction bases with no gene match: 15. The CDR3 sequence is 15 residues long. Germline CDR1 and CDR2: LNHDA and SQIVND (reference sequence). CDR3 amino acids: CASTPGQGSFWTLHF. CDR3 bases: TGTGCCAGTACCCCGGGACAGGGCTCCTTCTGGACCCTCCACTTT.

The chain joins TRBV15 to TRBJ2-1; 10 bases fit TRBD2. The CDR3 length is 16 residues. Germline CDR1 and CDR2: LNHNV and YYDKDF (reference sequence). V shed 0 bases and J 4 bases; nucleotides not matched to a gene: 3. The DNA of the CDR3 is TGTGCCACCAGCAGAGAAGGACTAGCGGATTACAATGAGCAGTTCTTC. Translating gives CATSREGLADYNEQFF.

With respect to this clonotype: This clone may be a read error of a much larger clone one base away. The chain is built from TRBV20-1 and TRBJ2-3, with 8 positions matching TRBD2. Germline V gives CDR1 DFQATT, CDR2 SNEGSKA (reference sequence). The CDR3 length is 15 residues. J gave up 4 bases and V 3 bases, and 9 bases lay outside the gene matches. The CDR3 DNA follows: TGCAGTGCTAGCCCCACAGCGGGAGACGCAGATACGCAGTATTTT. Translation gives CSASPTAGDADTQYF.